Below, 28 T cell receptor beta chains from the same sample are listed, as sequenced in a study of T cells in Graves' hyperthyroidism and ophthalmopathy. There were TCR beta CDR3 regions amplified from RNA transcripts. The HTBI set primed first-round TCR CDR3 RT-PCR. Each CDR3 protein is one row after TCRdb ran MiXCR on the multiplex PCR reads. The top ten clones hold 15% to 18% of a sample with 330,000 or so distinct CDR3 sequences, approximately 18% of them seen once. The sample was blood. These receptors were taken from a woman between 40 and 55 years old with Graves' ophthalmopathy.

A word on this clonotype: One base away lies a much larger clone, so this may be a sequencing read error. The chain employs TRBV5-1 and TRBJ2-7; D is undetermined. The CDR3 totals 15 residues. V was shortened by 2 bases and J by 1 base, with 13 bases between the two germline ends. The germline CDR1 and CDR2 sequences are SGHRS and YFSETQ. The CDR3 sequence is CASSFGAIGSYEQYF. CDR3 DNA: TGCGCCAGCAGCTTCGGAGCTATCGGGTCCTACGAGCAGTACTTC.

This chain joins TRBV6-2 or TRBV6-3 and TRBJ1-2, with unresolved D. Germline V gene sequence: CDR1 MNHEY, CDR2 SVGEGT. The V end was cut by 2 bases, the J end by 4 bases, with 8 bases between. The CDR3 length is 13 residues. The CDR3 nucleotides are TGTGCCAGCAGTTACCGACACAGCTATGGCTACACCTTC. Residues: CASSYRHSYGYTF.

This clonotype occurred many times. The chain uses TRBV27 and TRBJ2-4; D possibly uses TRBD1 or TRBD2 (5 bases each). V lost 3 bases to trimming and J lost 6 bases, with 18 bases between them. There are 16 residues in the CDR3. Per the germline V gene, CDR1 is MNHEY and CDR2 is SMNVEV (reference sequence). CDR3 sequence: CASSFRDPRVGNIQYF. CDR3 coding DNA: TGTGCCAGCAGTTTCCGGGACCCCCGGGTGGGAAACATTCAGTACTTC.

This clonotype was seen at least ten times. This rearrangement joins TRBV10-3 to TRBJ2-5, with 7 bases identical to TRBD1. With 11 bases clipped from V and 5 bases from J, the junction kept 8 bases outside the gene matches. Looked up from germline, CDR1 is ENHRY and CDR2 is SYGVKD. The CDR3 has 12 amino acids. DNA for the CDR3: TGTGCCGCAGCGACAGGGCGGGAGACCCAGTACTTC. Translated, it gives CAAATGRETQYF.

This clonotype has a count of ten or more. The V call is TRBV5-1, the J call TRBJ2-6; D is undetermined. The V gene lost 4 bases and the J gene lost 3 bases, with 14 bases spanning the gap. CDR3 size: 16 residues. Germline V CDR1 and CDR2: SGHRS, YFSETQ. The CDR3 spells CASSLGNRVGANVLTF. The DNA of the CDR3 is TGCGCCAGCAGCCTGGGTAATAGGGTTGGGGCCAACGTCCTGACTTTC.

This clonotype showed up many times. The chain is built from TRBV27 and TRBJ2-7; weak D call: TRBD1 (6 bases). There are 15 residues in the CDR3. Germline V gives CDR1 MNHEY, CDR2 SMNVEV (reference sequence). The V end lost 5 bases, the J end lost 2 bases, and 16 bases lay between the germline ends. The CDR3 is CASSQIRGAPYEQYF. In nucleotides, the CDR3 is TGTGCCAGCAGTCAGATCAGGGGAGCGCCCTACGAGCAGTACTTC.

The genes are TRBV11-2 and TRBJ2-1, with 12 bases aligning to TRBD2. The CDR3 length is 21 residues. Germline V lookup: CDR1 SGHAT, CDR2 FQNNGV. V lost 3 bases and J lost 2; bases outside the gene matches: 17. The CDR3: CASSLDRSGLAGKNAYNEQFF. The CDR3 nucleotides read TGTGCCAGCAGCTTGGACAGATCGGGACTAGCGGGCAAAAATGCCTACAATGAGCAGTTCTTC.

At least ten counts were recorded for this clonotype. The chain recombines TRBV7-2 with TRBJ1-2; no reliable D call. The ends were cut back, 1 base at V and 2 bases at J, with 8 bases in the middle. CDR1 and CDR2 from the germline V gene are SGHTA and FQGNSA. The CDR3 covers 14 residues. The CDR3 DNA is TGTGCCAGCAGCTTAGACGGGTCAAACTATGGCTACACCTTC. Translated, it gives CASSLDGSNYGYTF.

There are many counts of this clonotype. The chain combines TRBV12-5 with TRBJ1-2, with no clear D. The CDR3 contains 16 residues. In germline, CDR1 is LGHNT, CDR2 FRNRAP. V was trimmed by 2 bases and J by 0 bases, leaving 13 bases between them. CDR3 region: CASGLPVGGSNYGYTF. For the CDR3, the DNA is TGTGCTAGTGGTTTGCCCGTGGGAGGGTCTAACTATGGCTACACCTTC.

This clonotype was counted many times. The CDR3 reads CASGQGNTEAFF. The CDR3, as DNA: TGTGCCAGCGGCCAGGGGAACACTGAAGCTTTCTTT. The chain uses TRBV12-3 or TRBV12-4 and TRBJ1-1; possible D gene TRBD1, 5 bases. This CDR3 region has 12 residues. V lost 8 bases, J lost 1 base, and 8 bases lay in between.

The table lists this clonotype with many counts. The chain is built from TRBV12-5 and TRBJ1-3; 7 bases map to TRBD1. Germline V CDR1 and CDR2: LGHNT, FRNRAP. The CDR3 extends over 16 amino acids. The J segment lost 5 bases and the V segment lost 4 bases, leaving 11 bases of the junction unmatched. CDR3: CASGSVSGGLRNTIYF. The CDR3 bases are TGTGCTAGTGGTTCCGTCTCAGGGGGTTTGCGAAACACCATATATTTT.

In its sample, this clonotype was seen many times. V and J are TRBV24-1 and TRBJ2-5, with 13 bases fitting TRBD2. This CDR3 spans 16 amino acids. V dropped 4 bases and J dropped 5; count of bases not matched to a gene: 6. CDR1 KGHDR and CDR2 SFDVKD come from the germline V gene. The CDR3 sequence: CATSDWTSGRDETQYF. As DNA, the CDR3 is TGTGCCACCAGTGACTGGACTAGCGGGAGAGATGAGACCCAGTACTTC.

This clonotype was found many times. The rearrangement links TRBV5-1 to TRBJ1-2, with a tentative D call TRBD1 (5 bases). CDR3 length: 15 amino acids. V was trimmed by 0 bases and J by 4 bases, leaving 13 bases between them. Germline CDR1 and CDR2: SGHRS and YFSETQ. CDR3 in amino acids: CASSLAGEGVYGYTF. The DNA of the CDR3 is TGCGCCAGCAGCTTGGCCGGGGAAGGGGTCTATGGCTACACCTTC. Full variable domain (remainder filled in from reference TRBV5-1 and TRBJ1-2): KAGVTQTPRYLIKTRGQQVTLSCSPISGHRSVSWYQQTPGQGLQFLFEYFSETQRNKGNFPGRFSGRQFSNSRSEMNVSTLELGDSALYLCASSLAGEGVYGYTFGSGTRLTVV.

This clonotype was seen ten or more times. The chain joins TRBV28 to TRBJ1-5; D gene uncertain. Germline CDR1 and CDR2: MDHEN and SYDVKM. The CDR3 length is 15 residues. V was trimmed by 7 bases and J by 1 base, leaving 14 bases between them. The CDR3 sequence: CASTPGSGSNQPQHF. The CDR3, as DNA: TGTGCCAGCACCCCGGGTTCGGGGAGCAATCAGCCCCAGCATTTT. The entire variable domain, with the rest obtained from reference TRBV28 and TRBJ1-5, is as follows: DVKVTQSSRYLVKRTGEKVFLECVQDMDHENMFWYRQDPGLGLRLIYFSYDVKMKEKGDIPEGYSVSREKKERFSLILESASTNQTSMYLCASTPGSGSNQPQHFGDGTRLSIL.

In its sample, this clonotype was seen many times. This CDR3 is CSFLGGGTHEQYF. CDR3 sequence (DNA): TGCAGTTTCCTCGGCGGGGGTACCCACGAGCAGTACTTC. J is TRBJ2-7 and V is TRBV20-1; TRBD2 matches at 7 bases. The length of the CDR3 is 13 residues. Germline values: CDR1 DFQATT, CDR2 SNEGSKA (reference sequence). V lost 8 bases, J lost 5 bases, and 12 bases stayed unmatched.

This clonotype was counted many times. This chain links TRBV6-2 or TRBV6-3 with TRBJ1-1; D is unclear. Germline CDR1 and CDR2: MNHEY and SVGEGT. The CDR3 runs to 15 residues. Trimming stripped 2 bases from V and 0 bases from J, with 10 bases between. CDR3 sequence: CASSYLGHMNTEAFF. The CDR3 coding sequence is TGTGCCAGCAGTTACCTTGGGCATATGAACACTGAAGCTTTCTTT.

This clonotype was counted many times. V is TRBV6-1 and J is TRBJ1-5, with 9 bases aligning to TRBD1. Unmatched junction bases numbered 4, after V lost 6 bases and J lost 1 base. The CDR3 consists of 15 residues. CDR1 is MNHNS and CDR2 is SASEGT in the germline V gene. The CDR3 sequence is CASRTGTGSNQPQHF. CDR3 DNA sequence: TGTGCCAGCAGGACCGGGACAGGGAGCAATCAGCCCCAGCATTTT.

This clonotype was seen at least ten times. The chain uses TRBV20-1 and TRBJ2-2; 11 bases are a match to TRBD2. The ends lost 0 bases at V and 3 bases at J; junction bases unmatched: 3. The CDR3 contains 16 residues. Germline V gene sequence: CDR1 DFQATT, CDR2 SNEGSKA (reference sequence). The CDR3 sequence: CSARDPGLADTGELFF. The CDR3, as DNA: TGCAGTGCTAGAGATCCGGGACTAGCGGACACCGGGGAGCTGTTTTTT.

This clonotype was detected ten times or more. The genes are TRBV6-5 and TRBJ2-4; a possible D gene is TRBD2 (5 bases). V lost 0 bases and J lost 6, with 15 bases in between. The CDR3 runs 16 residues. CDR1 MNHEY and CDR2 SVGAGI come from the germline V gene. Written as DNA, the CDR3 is TGTGCCAGCAGTTACTCGATACTAGATGCATTAAACATTCAGTACTTC. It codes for CASSYSILDALNIQYF.

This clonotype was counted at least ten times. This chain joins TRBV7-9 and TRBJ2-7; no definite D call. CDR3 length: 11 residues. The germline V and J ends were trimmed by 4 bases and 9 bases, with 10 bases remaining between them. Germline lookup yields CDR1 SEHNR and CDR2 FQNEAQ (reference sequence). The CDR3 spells CASSSQESQYF. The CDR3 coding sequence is TGTGCCAGCAGCTCTCAAGAGTCGCAGTACTTC.

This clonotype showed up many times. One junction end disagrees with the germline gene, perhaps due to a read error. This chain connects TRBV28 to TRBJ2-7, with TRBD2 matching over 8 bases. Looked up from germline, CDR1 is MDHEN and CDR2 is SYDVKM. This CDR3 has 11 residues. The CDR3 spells CASRAGTRGEF. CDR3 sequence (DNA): TGTGCCAGCAGGGCCGGGACTAGGGGTGAATTC.

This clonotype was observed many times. CDR3 loop: CASSEAPGQGWTGELFF. For the CDR3, the DNA is TGTGCCAGCAGTGAAGCGCCGGGACAGGGATGGACCGGGGAGCTGTTTTTT. The V gene is TRBV6-1, the J gene TRBJ2-2; 9 nucleotides line up with TRBD1. Germline CDR1 MNHNS, CDR2 SASEGT. Unmatched junction bases numbered 7, after V lost 0 bases and J lost 5 bases. This CDR3 contains 17 residues.

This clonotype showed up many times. In nucleotides, the CDR3 is TGCAGCGTTGAGGGGCTAGCGGGAGGATTTACCGGGGAGCTGTTTTTT. It yields the protein CSVEGLAGGFTGELFF. This chain joins TRBV29-1 and TRBJ2-2; 11 bases are shared with TRBD2. This CDR3 comprises 16 residues. In germline, CDR1 is SQVTM, CDR2 ANQGSEA. The V and J ends lost 3 bases and 5 bases, in that order; junction bases with no gene match: 8.

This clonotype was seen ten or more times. The CDR3 loop reads CASSSGTGPSEQYF. Here the CDR3 DNA reads TGTGCCAGCAGCTCCGGGACAGGGCCCAGCGAGCAGTACTTC. The chain carries TRBV6-1 and TRBJ2-7; 9 nucleotides align to TRBD1. Per germline, CDR1 MNHNS and CDR2 SASEGT. CDR3 length: 14 residues. J lost 6 bases, V lost 6 bases, and 9 bases had no gene match.

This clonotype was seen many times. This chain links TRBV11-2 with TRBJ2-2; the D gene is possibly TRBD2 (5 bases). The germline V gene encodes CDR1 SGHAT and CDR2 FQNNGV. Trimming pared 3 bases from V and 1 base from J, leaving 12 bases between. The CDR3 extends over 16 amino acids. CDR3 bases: TGTGCCAGCAGCTTGATCCCAGCGGTGAACACCGGGGAGCTGTTTTTT. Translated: CASSLIPAVNTGELFF.

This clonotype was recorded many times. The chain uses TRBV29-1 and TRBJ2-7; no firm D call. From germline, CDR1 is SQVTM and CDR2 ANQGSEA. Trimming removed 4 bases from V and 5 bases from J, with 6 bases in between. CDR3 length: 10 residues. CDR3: CSVVRDEQYF. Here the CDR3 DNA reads TGCAGCGTTGTCCGCGACGAGCAGTACTTC.

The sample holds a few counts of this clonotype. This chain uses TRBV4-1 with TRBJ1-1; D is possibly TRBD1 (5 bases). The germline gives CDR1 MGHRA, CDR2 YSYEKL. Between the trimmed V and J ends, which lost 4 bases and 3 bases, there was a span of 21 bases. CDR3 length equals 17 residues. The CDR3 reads CASSPMGVLQRDTEAFF. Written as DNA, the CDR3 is TGCGCCAGCAGCCCGATGGGGGTTCTTCAGCGGGACACTGAAGCTTTCTTT.

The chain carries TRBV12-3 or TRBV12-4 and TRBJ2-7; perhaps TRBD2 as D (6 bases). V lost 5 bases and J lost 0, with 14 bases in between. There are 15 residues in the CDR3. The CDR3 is CASSQGASVSYEQYF. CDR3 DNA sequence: TGTGCCAGCAGTCAAGGGGCTAGCGTCTCCTACGAGCAGTACTTC.